This T cell receptor beta chain stems from a study of T cell repertoires in cytomegalovirus infection. Whole-study context: Indications of both CMV infection and matching HLA type were provided by public TCR beta signatures. Study-wide points: The ex vivo response was dominated by HLA-C-restricted CMV-specific TCR beta clonotypes. Identification of carriers of CMV plus the relevant HLA was performed using cumulative public TCR beta family frequency.

V was cut by 8 bases and J by 9 bases, with 23 bases left in between. Germline CDR1 and CDR2: SGHVS and FQNEAQ. The CDR3 totals 15 residues. The table lists this clonotype with many counts. Antigen unknown. TCRdb itself ran the reads through MiXCR, one entry per CDR3 protein. Among over 200,000 distinct CDR3 sequences, roughly an eighth were seen once, and the ten largest hold around 8.7%. The receptor's source is a human donor in good health (CMV status not recorded). Some clones in this sample may be carry-over from other donors' samples. Source material: PBMCs. This chain connects TRBV7-8 to TRBJ1-5; D possibly corresponds to TRBD1 (6 bases). The CDR3 here is CASFEEGGLGLPQHF. For the CDR3, the DNA is TGTGCCAGCTTTGAAGAAGGGGGACTCGGTCTGCCCCAGCATTTT.